Included here is one TCR beta chain sequence, with context. Data came from immunoSEQ multiplex PCR; TCRdb stores just in-frame clones and leaves some out. Found here are around 63,000 clones, 92% of them singletons; the top ten hold 1.4% to 1.5%. This entry is derived from a study of T cell changes during pregnancy in multiple sclerosis. V lost 1 base to trimming and J lost 5 bases, with 10 bases between them. There are 14 residues in the CDR3. The germline CDR1 and CDR2 sequences are SGHNT and YYREEE (reference sequence). Sequenced here: peripheral blood, sampled after pregnancy. This sequence joins TRBV5-4 and TRBJ2-1; no clear D gene. This receptor was identified in a female donor with multiple sclerosis, enrolled in a pregnancy study. CDR3 in amino acids: CASSLTTNNNEQFF. DNA for the CDR3: TGTGCCAGCAGCTTGACAACTAACAACAATGAGCAGTTCTTC.